The rows below give T cell receptor beta chains drawn from one sample of a study of blood T cell repertoires in COVID-19. This table comes from immunoSEQ multiplex PCR, and its TCRdb copy is limited to in-frame clones, with some not included. The sample holds about 300,000 clones, 70% to 90% seen once. Sequenced sample: PBMCs or T cells enriched from blood (not recorded which). The receptor source for this set is a woman aged 25 to 39 who had recovered from COVID-19. Each CDR3 is given with its conserved first and last residue. Fields, in order: clone size, V gene, D gene, J gene, CDR3 DNA, CDR3 protein. The D gene is left open where the match is weak. Not all rows give a size; the values are once, few, many and, for expanded clones, a class.

abundance: .
v_gene: TRBV29-1
d_gene: TRBD2
j_gene: TRBJ2-7
CDR3nt: TGCAGCGTTCGACGCGGGGGGGCCTACGAGCAGTACTTC
CDR3aa: CSVRRGGAYEQYF

abundance: .
v_gene: TRBV5-4
d_gene: .
j_gene: TRBJ1-1
CDR3nt: TGTGCCAGCAGCTTGGGACTCAATGAAGCTTTCTTT
CDR3aa: CASSLGLNEAFF

abundance: .
v_gene: TRBV30
d_gene: .
j_gene: TRBJ1-1
CDR3nt: TGTGCCTGGAGTAGGCAGGTTACTGAAGCTTTCTTT
CDR3aa: CAWSRQVTEAFF

abundance: .
v_gene: TRBV19
d_gene: .
j_gene: TRBJ1-4
CDR3nt: TGTGCCAGTAGCAGTCAGGGGACAACTAATGAAAAACTGTTTTTT
CDR3aa: CASSSQGTTNEKLFF

abundance: .
v_gene: TRBV5-1
d_gene: TRBD1
j_gene: TRBJ1-2
CDR3nt: TGCGCCAGCAGCTTCTCACAGGGGCCCCCTTTTGGCTACACCTTC
CDR3aa: CASSFSQGPPFGYTF

abundance: .
v_gene: TRBV6-4
d_gene: TRBD1
j_gene: TRBJ2-2
CDR3nt: TGTGCCAGCAGTCCCCCGAAGGGACAGAAAAACACCGGGGAGCTGTTTTTT
CDR3aa: CASSPPKGQKNTGELFF

abundance: few
v_gene: TRBV6-5
d_gene: .
j_gene: TRBJ1-2
CDR3nt: TGTGCCAGCAGTTACGGTGGGGGGGATCGTGGCTACACCTTC
CDR3aa: CASSYGGGDRGYTF

abundance: once
v_gene: TRBV19
d_gene: TRBD1
j_gene: TRBJ1-4
CDR3nt: TGTGCCAGTAGTCCCCGCGGACAGGGGTATGAAAAACTGTTTTTT
CDR3aa: CASSPRGQGYEKLFF

abundance: .
v_gene: TRBV6-1
d_gene: .
j_gene: TRBJ1-2
CDR3nt: TGTGCCAGCAGTGATTTCAGGGGCTACACCTTC
CDR3aa: CASSDFRGYTF

abundance: .
v_gene: TRBV30
d_gene: .
j_gene: TRBJ1-1
CDR3nt: TGTGCCTGGACCCAACCGGGACCGGGACTCTCTTTTATGAACACTGAAGCTTTCTTT
CDR3aa: CAWTQPGPGLSFMNTEAFF

abundance: .
v_gene: TRBV11-2
d_gene: .
j_gene: TRBJ1-2
CDR3nt: TGTGCCAGCAGCTCTCTTCAGGTTTATGGCTACACCTTC
CDR3aa: CASSSLQVYGYTF

abundance: .
v_gene: TRBV11-2
d_gene: TRBD1
j_gene: TRBJ2-7
CDR3nt: TGTGCCAGCAGCTTTCCGGGACAGGGCTTCTACGAGCAGTACTTC
CDR3aa: CASSFPGQGFYEQYF

abundance: .
v_gene: TRBV3-1/TRBV3-2
d_gene: TRBD2
j_gene: TRBJ2-1
CDR3nt: TGTGCCAGCAGCCCCTTCGGAGCGGGGGTGATCGGTGAGCAGTTCTTC
CDR3aa: CASSPFGAGVIGEQFF

abundance: .
v_gene: TRBV6-1
d_gene: .
j_gene: TRBJ1-2
CDR3nt: TGTGCCAGCAGTGAATGGGGGGGATCGTATGGCTACACCTTC
CDR3aa: CASSEWGGSYGYTF

abundance: once
v_gene: TRBV6-1
d_gene: .
j_gene: TRBJ1-5
CDR3nt: TGTGCCAGCAGTGAAGCGCTCGGGGGGAGAGGGAGCAATCAGCCCCAGCATTTT
CDR3aa: CASSEALGGRGSNQPQHF

abundance: .
v_gene: TRBV6-5
d_gene: .
j_gene: TRBJ2-7
CDR3nt: TGTGCCAGCAGTTACTCGAGGGCTTCCGCCTACGAGCAGTACTTC
CDR3aa: CASSYSRASAYEQYF

abundance: .
v_gene: TRBV3-1/TRBV3-2
d_gene: TRBD1
j_gene: TRBJ1-1
CDR3nt: TGTGCCAGCAGCCAAGAAGACAGGGTAGCTTTCTTT
CDR3aa: CASSQEDRVAFF

abundance: .
v_gene: TRBV2
d_gene: TRBD2
j_gene: TRBJ2-5
CDR3nt: TGTGCCAGCAGTGAAGCGCTTCTGACTAGCGGGGGCCTTAGAGAGACCCAGTACTTC
CDR3aa: CASSEALLTSGGLRETQYF

abundance: .
v_gene: TRBV7-2
d_gene: TRBD1
j_gene: TRBJ1-6
CDR3nt: TGTGCCAGCAGCTCGCCGGGACAGGGACGTAATTCACCCCTCCACTTT
CDR3aa: CASSSPGQGRNSPLHF

abundance: few
v_gene: TRBV4-1
d_gene: TRBD2
j_gene: TRBJ2-5
CDR3nt: TGCGCCAGCAGCCAACGTACACTAGCGGGGGACTACCAAGAGACCCAGTACTTC
CDR3aa: CASSQRTLAGDYQETQYF

abundance: .
v_gene: TRBV30
d_gene: .
j_gene: TRBJ1-2
CDR3nt: TGTGCCTGGAGTGTTATCCCAGGGGCCTATGGCTACACCTTC
CDR3aa: CAWSVIPGAYGYTF

abundance: .
v_gene: TRBV13
d_gene: TRBD1
j_gene: TRBJ2-7
CDR3nt: TGTGCCAGCAGCTTTGGACAGGGAGACTACGAGCAGTACTTC
CDR3aa: CASSFGQGDYEQYF

abundance: .
v_gene: TRBV6-2/TRBV6-3
d_gene: TRBD2
j_gene: TRBJ2-7
CDR3nt: TGTGCCAGCAGTTACGTCGGGACTAGCCGACAGGATGGGGAGCAGTACTTC
CDR3aa: CASSYVGTSRQDGEQYF

abundance: .
v_gene: TRBV29-1
d_gene: TRBD2
j_gene: TRBJ2-5
CDR3nt: TGCAGCGTTGAAATAGCGGGGGGTGTTCAGACCCAGTACTTC
CDR3aa: CSVEIAGGVQTQYF

abundance: .
v_gene: TRBV7-2
d_gene: .
j_gene: TRBJ1-1
CDR3nt: TGTGCCAGCAGCCCGGAGCACATGAACACTGAAGCTTTCTTT
CDR3aa: CASSPEHMNTEAFF

abundance: .
v_gene: TRBV20-1
d_gene: TRBD1
j_gene: TRBJ2-1
CDR3nt: TGCAGTGCTAGTGCCCCCGGGACAGGTTACAATGAGCAGTTCTTC
CDR3aa: CSASAPGTGYNEQFF

abundance: .
v_gene: TRBV9
d_gene: TRBD2
j_gene: TRBJ2-3
CDR3nt: TGTGCCAGCAGCTCCCCCCCCCTAGCGGGAGGAACAGATACGCAGTATTTT
CDR3aa: CASSSPPLAGGTDTQYF

abundance: .
v_gene: TRBV6-2/TRBV6-3
d_gene: .
j_gene: TRBJ1-2
CDR3nt: TGTGCCAGCAGTGGGGGGACGCAATCGGGCTACACCTTC
CDR3aa: CASSGGTQSGYTF

abundance: .
v_gene: TRBV30
d_gene: .
j_gene: TRBJ2-7
CDR3nt: TGTGCCTGGAGTGTATGGAGGGGTCGTCTCTACGAGCAGTACTTC
CDR3aa: CAWSVWRGRLYEQYF

abundance: .
v_gene: TRBV7-8
d_gene: TRBD1
j_gene: TRBJ1-5
CDR3nt: TGTGCCAGCAGCCCGACAGGGGGCTGGGAGCAGCCCCAGCATTTT
CDR3aa: CASSPTGGWEQPQHF

abundance: .
v_gene: TRBV5-6
d_gene: .
j_gene: TRBJ1-1
CDR3nt: TGTGCCAGCAGCTTGCGGGCCAGGGGCCTTTACACTGAAGCTTTCTTT
CDR3aa: CASSLRARGLYTEAFF

abundance: few
v_gene: TRBV27
d_gene: TRBD1
j_gene: TRBJ1-1
CDR3nt: TGTGCCAGCAGTTCCCGACAGGGGGTTGACACTGAAGCTTTCTTT
CDR3aa: CASSSRQGVDTEAFF

abundance: .
v_gene: TRBV7-6
d_gene: TRBD2
j_gene: TRBJ2-2
CDR3nt: TGTGCCAGCAGCGATTACGTGTTGGCGGGGGGGCCCGGGGAGCTGTTTTTT
CDR3aa: CASSDYVLAGGPGELFF